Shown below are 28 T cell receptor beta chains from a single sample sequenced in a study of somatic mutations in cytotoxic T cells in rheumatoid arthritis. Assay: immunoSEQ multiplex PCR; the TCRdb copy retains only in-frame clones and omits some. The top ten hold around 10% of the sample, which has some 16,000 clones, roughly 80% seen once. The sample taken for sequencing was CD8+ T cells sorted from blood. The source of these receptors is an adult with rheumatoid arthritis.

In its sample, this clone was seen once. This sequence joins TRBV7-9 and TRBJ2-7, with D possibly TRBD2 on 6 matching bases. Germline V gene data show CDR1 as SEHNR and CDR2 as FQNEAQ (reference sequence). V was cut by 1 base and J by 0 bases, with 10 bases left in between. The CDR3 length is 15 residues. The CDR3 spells CASSLGGVSSYEQYF. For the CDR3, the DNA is TGTGCCAGCAGCTTAGGGGGGGTAAGCTCCTACGAGCAGTACTTC. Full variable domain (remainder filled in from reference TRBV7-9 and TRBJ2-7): DTGVSQNPRHKITKRGQNVTFRCDPISEHNRLYWYRQTLGQGPEFLTYFQNEAQLEKSRLLSDRFSAERPKGSFSTLEIQRTEQGDSAMYLCASSLGGVSSYEQYFGPGTRLTVT.

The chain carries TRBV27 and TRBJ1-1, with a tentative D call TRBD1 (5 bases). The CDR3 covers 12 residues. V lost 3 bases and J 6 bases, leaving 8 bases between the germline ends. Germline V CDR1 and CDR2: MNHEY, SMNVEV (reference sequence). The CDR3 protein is CASSLGGAEAFF. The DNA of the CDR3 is TGTGCCAGCAGTTTGGGGGGGGCTGAAGCTTTCTTT.

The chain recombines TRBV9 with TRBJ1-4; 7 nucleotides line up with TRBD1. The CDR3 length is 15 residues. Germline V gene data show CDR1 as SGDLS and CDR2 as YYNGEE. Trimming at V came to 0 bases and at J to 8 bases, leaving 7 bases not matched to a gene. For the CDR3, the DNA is TGTGCCAGCAGCGTAGATAGGGACAGCGGGGAAAAACTGTTTTTT. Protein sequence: CASSVDRDSGEKLFF.

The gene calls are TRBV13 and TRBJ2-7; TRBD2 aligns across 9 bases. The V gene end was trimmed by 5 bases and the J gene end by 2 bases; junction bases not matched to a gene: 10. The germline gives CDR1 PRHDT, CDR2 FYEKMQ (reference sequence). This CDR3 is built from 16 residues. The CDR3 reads CASSPLGLAGTYEQYF. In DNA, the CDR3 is TGTGCCAGCAGCCCTCTTGGGCTAGCGGGGACCTACGAGCAGTACTTC.

The DNA of the CDR3 is TGTGCCAGCAGCGCATCAGGGAGTGGCAGTCAGCCCCAGCATTTT. Protein product: CASSASGSGSQPQHF. V is TRBV9 and J is TRBJ1-5, with D perhaps matching TRBD1 (5 bases). Germline V lookup: CDR1 SGDLS, CDR2 YYNGEE. Trimming pared 3 bases from V and 6 bases from J, leaving 16 bases between. This CDR3 is 15 amino acids long.

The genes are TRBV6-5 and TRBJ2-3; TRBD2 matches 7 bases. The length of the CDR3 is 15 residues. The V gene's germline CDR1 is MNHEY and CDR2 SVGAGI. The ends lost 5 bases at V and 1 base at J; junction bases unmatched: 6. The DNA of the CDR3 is TGTGCCAGCAGTACTTGGACTAGGGGCACAGATACGCAGTATTTT. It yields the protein CASSTWTRGTDTQYF.

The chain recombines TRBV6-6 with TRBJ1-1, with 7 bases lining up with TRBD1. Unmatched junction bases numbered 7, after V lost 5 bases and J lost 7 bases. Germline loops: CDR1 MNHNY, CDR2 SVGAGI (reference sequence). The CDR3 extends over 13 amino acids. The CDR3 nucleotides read TGTGCCAGCAGTCATGGGACAGTTAATGAAGCTTTCTTT. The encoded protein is CASSHGTVNEAFF.

The CDR3 sequence: CASSIDGQNTEAFF. The CDR3, as DNA: TGTGCCAGTAGTATCGACGGACAGAACACTGAAGCTTTCTTT. The J gene is TRBJ1-1, the V gene TRBV19, with D tentatively TRBD1 (5 bases). Trimming removed 3 bases at V and 1 base at J, with 9 bases between. This CDR3 comprises 14 residues. In germline, CDR1 is LNHDA, CDR2 SQIVND (reference sequence).

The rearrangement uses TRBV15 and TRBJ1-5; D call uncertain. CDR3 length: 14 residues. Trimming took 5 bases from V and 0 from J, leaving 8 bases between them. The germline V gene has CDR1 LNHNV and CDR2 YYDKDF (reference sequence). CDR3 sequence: CATSPPPSNQPQHF. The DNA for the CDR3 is TGTGCCACCAGCCCCCCTCCTAGCAATCAGCCCCAGCATTTT.

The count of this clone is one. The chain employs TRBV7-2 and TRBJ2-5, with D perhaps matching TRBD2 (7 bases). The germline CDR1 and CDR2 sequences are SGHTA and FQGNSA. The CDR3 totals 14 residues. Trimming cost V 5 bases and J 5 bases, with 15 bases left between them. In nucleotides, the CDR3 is TGTGCCAGCAGCAGTTCGGGGGGCTGGGAGACCCAGTACTTC. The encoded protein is CASSSSGGWETQYF.

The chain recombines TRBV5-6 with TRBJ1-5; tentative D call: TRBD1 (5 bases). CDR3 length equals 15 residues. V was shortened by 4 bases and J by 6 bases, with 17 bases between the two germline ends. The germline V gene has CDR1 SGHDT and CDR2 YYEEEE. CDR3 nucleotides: TGTGCCAGCAGCATGGGGGTGTCTAGGACTCAGCCCCAGCATTTT. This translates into CASSMGVSRTQPQHF.

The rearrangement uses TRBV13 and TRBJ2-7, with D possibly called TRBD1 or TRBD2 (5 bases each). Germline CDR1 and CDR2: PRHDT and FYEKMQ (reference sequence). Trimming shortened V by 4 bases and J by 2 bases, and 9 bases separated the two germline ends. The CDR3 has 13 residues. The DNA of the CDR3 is TGTGCCAGCAGCTATCGGGACCCCTACGAGCAGTACTTC. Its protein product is CASSYRDPYEQYF.

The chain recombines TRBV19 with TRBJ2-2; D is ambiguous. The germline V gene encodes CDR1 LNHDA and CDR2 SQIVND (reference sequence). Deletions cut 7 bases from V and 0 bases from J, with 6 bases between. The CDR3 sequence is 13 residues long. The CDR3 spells CASNPSNTGELFF. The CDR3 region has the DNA TGTGCCAGTAACCCCTCGAACACCGGGGAGCTGTTTTTT.

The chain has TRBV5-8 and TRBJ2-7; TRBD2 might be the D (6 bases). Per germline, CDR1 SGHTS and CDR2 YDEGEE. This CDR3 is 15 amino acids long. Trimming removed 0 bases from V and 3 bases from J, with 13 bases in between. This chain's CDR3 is CASSLAPRGVYEQYF. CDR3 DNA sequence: TGTGCCAGCAGCTTGGCTCCGCGGGGAGTCTACGAGCAGTACTTC.

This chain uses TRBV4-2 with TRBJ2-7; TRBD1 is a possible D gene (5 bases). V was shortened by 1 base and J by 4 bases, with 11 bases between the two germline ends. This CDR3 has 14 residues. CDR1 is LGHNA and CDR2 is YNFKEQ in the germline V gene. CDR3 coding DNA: TGTGCCAGCAGCCAAGGACAGCAACTTTACGAGCAGTACTTC. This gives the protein CASSQGQQLYEQYF.

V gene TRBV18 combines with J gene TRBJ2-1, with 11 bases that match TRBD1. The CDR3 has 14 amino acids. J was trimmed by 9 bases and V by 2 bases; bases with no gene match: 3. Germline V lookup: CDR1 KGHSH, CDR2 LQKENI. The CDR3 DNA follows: TGTGCCAGCTCACCAAGGGACAGGGGGATTGAGCAGTTCTTC. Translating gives CASSPRDRGIEQFF.

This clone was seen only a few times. CDR3 sequence: CASSVGTGAYEQYF. CDR3 nucleotide sequence: TGTGCCAGCAGCGTTGGGACAGGAGCCTACGAGCAGTACTTC. This chain uses TRBV11-2 with TRBJ2-7; 8 bases line up with TRBD1. This CDR3 is 14 amino acids long. J lost 2 bases, V lost 5 bases, and 5 bases had no gene match. Germline CDR1 SGHAT, CDR2 FQNNGV. The full variable domain, with the rest looked up from reference TRBV11-2 and TRBJ2-7, is EAGVAQSPRYKIIEKRQSVAFWCNPISGHATLYWYQQILGQGPKLLIQFQNNGVVDDSQLPKDRFSAERLKGVDSTLKIQPAKLEDSAVYLCASSVGTGAYEQYFGPGTRLTVT.

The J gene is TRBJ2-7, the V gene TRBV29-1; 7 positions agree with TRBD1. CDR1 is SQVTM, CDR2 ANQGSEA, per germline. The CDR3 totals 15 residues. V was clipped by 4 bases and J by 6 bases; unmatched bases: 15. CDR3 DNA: TGCAGCGTTGTCGGACAGGAGGCATGGATTAGCGAGCAGTACTTC. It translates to CSVVGQEAWISEQYF.

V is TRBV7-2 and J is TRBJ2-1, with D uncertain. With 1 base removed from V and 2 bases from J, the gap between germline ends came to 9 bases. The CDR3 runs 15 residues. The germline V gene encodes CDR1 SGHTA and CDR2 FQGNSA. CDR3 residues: CASSLVVGTYNEQFF. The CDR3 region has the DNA TGTGCCAGCAGCTTAGTAGTGGGTACCTACAATGAGCAGTTCTTC.

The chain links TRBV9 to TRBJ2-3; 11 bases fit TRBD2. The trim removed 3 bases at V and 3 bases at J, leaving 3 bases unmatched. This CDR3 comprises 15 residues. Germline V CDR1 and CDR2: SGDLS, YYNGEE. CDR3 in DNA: TGTGCCAGCAGCGGTACTAGCGGGGGAACAGATACGCAGTATTTT. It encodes CASSGTSGGTDTQYF.

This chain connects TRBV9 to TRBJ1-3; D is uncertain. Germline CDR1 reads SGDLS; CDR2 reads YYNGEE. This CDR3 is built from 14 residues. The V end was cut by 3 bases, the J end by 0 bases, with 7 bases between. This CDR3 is CASSGVVSGNTIYF. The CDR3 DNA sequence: TGTGCCAGCAGCGGGGTTGTCTCTGGAAACACCATATATTTT. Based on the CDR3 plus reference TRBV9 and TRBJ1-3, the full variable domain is DSGVTQTPKHLITATGQRVTLRCSPRSGDLSVYWYQQSLDQGLQFLIQYYNGEERAKGNILERFSAQQFPDLHSELNLSSLELGDSALYFCASSGVVSGNTIYFGEGSWLTVV.

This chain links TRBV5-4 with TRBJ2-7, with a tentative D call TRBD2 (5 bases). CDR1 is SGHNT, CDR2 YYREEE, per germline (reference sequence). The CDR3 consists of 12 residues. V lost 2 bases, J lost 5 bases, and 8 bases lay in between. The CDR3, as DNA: TGTGCCAGCAGCTTCGGACTTGACGAGCAGTACTTC. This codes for CASSFGLDEQYF. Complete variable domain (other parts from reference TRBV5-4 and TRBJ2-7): ETGVTQSPTHLIKTRGQQVTLRCSSQSGHNTVSWYQQALGQGPQFIFQYYREEENGRGNFPPRFSGLQFPNYSSELNVNALELDDSALYLCASSFGLDEQYFGPGTRLTVT.

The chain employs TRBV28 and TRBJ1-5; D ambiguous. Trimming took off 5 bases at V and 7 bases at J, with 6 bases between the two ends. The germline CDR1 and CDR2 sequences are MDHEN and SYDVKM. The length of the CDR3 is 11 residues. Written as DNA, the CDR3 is TGTGCCAGCAGTAATCCACAGCCCCAGCATTTT. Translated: CASSNPQPQHF.

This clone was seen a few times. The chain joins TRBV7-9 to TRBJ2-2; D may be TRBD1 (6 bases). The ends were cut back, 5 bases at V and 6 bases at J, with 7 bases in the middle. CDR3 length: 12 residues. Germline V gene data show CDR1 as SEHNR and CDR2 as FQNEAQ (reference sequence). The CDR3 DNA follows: TGTGCCAGCAGCCAGGGGTCCGGGGAGCTGTTTTTT. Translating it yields CASSQGSGELFF.

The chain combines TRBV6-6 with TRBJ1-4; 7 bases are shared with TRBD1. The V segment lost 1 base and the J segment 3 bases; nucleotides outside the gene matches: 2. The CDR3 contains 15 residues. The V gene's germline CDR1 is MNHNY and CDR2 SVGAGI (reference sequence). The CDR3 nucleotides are TGTGCCAGCAGTTACTTGGACAGGTCTAATGAAAAACTGTTTTTT. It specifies CASSYLDRSNEKLFF.

This CDR3 reads CASSLGRLTDTQYF. CDR3 sequence (DNA): TGTGCCAGCAGCCTAGGACGCCTCACAGATACGCAGTATTTT. The chain carries TRBV7-3 and TRBJ2-3; D not certain. The V end was cut by 5 bases, the J end by 2 bases, with 11 bases between. CDR1 is SGHTA, CDR2 FQGTGA, per germline. This CDR3 is 14 amino acids long.

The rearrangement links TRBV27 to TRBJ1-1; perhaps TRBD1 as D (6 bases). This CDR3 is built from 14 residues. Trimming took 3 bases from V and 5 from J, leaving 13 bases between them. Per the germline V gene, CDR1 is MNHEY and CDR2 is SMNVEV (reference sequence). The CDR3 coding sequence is TGTGCCAGCAGTTTGTCCCAGGGGTGGACTGAAGCTTTCTTT. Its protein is CASSLSQGWTEAFF.

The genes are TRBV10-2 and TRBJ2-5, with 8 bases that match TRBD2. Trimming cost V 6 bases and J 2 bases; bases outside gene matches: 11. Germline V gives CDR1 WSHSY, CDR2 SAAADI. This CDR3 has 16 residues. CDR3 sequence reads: CASSLSAGGRQETQYF. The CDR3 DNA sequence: TGCGCCAGCAGCTTATCTGCGGGGGGCCGTCAAGAGACCCAGTACTTC.